The clone carrying this T cell receptor beta chain has a count of ten or more. Only in-frame clones appear in the TCRdb table, and some are missing; sequencing was by immunoSEQ multiplex PCR. The sample carries 250,000 to 350,000 clones, about 85% recorded once. These data are taken from a study of blood T cell repertoires in COVID-19. Study in general: Sample material is recorded as cDNA or gDNA derived from T cells, B-cell-depleted T cells, or PBMCs.

The CDR3 is 14 amino acids. With V trimmed by 6 bases and J by 7 bases, 12 bases remained unmatched. Per the germline V gene, CDR1 is SNHLY and CDR2 is FYNNEI. The chain has TRBV2 and TRBJ2-7; 7 bases align to TRBD1. The source is a woman aged 50 to 65 who had recovered from COVID-19. Sequenced sample: peripheral blood. Here the CDR3 reads CASRITGAVAEQYF. The CDR3 coding sequence is TGTGCCAGCAGGATAACAGGGGCCGTTGCGGAGCAGTACTTC.